The 12 T cell receptor beta chains in this list originate from one sample, sequenced in a study of shared clonotypes between healthy human individuals. Clones were read by immunoSEQ multiplex PCR, and TCRdb kept only the in-frame ones, dropping some. The sample yields some 2,000,000 clones, 90% to 95% seen once. Specimen: naive CD4+ T cells sorted from blood. Specified subset: CD45RA+ positively selected. Receptors were obtained from a man aged 18 to 29 in good health.

V and J are TRBV29-1 and TRBJ2-7, with D possibly matching TRBD1 (6 bases). This CDR3 is built from 14 residues. CDR1 is SQVTM, CDR2 ANQGSEA, per germline. Trimming took 0 bases from V and 2 from J, leaving 11 bases between them. CDR3 nucleotide sequence: TGCAGCGTTGAAGACCCCAGGGGAACCTACGAGCAGTACTTC. This sequence encodes CSVEDPRGTYEQYF.

V gene TRBV5-4 combines with J gene TRBJ2-2; D not certain. Germline CDR1 SGHNT, CDR2 YYREEE (reference sequence). The CDR3 loop spans 14 amino acids. With 4 bases removed from V and 5 bases from J, the gap between germline ends came to 12 bases. CDR3 nucleotide sequence: TGTGCCAGCAGCCAACCGGACGGAACCGGGGAGCTGTTTTTT. As protein: CASSQPDGTGELFF.

This clone appeared once. The chain combines TRBV28 with TRBJ1-6; D remains ambiguous. Germline CDR1 and CDR2: MDHEN and SYDVKM. This CDR3 contains 15 residues. V gave up 6 bases and J gave up 0 bases, with 9 bases separating them. The CDR3 is CASRTGNSYNSPLHF. The CDR3 nucleotides read TGTGCCAGCAGGACGGGGAACTCCTATAATTCACCCCTCCACTTT.

This rearrangement joins TRBV11-2 to TRBJ2-3; tentative D call: TRBD2 (5 bases). The CDR3 is 14 residues long. V dropped 4 bases and J dropped 2 bases, with 10 bases sitting between them. CDR1 SGHAT and CDR2 FQNNGV come from the germline V gene. The CDR3 region has the DNA TGTGCCAGCAGCTCCGCCGGGATCACAGATACGCAGTATTTT. Amino acids: CASSSAGITDTQYF.

This rearrangement joins TRBV2 to TRBJ1-5; possibly TRBD1 for D (5 bases). Per the germline V gene, CDR1 is SNHLY and CDR2 is FYNNEI. Trimming removed 3 bases at V and 5 bases at J, with 8 bases between. CDR3 length: 13 residues. The CDR3: CASSEGEDQPQHF. CDR3 bases: TGTGCCAGCAGTGAGGGGGAGGATCAGCCCCAGCATTTT.

The rearrangement links TRBV9 to TRBJ2-1, with D tentatively TRBD2 (5 bases). The CDR3 is 15 amino acids. Germline V CDR1 and CDR2: SGDLS, YYNGEE. V lost 2 bases and J 0 bases, leaving 9 bases between the germline ends. CDR3 nucleotides: TGTGCCAGCAGCGTCACAACTAGCTCCTACAATGAGCAGTTCTTC. It encodes CASSVTTSSYNEQFF.

This clone showed up just once. The genes are TRBV19 and TRBJ2-7, with 7 bases identical to TRBD2. V was clipped by 6 bases and J by 3 bases; unmatched bases: 11. The CDR3 runs to 15 residues. Germline V lookup: CDR1 LNHDA, CDR2 SQIVND (reference sequence). CDR3 sequence: CASRKGLSTNYEQYF. For the CDR3, the DNA is TGTGCCAGTAGAAAGGGACTATCCACTAACTACGAGCAGTACTTC.

This chain joins TRBV7-9 and TRBJ2-2; 13 bases map to TRBD2. Germline CDR1 is SEHNR and CDR2 is FQNEAQ (reference sequence). Germline trimming cut 5 bases from V and 5 bases from J; bases unmatched to any gene: 5. The CDR3 sequence is 16 residues long. The chain's CDR3 is CASSRLAGGGTGELFF. For the CDR3, the DNA is TGTGCCAGCAGCCGACTAGCGGGAGGCGGGACCGGGGAGCTGTTTTTT.

This clone was detected ten times or more. The chain has TRBV30 and TRBJ1-6, with D possibly being TRBD1 (6 bases). Trimming shortened V by 7 bases and J by 4 bases, and 11 bases separated the two germline ends. Germline CDR1 and CDR2: GTSNPN and SVGIG (reference sequence). This CDR3 spans 13 amino acids. CDR3 residues: CASGDQYNSPLHF. The CDR3 bases are TGTGCCTCAGGGGACCAATATAATTCACCCCTCCACTTT. The full variable domain, in which reference TRBV30 and TRBJ1-6 provide the parts outside the CDR3, is SQTIHQWPATLVQPVGSPLSLECTVEGTSNPNLYWYRQAAGRGLQLLFYSVGIGQISSEVPQNLSASRPQDRQFILSSKKLLLSDSGFYLCASGDQYNSPLHFGNGTRLTVT.

The rearrangement links TRBV28 to TRBJ1-2, with D possibly matching TRBD1 (6 bases). The V end lost 1 base, the J end lost 5 bases, and 14 bases lay between the germline ends. Germline CDR1 reads MDHEN; CDR2 reads SYDVKM. CDR3 length: 15 amino acids. CDR3 in amino acids: CASSLLGQGLYGYTF. Written as DNA, the CDR3 is TGTGCCAGCAGTTTATTGGGCCAGGGGTTGTATGGCTACACCTTC.

The DNA of the CDR3 is TGTGCCAGCAGCTTAAGAGGCGGGGACACAGATACGCAGTATTTT. The encoded protein is CASSLRGGDTDTQYF. J is TRBJ2-3 and V is TRBV11-2; a weak D match, TRBD2 (6 bases). The V end lost 2 bases, the J end lost 2 bases, and 11 bases lay between the germline ends. CDR1 and CDR2 from the germline V gene are SGHAT and FQNNGV. This CDR3 spans 15 amino acids.

Points on this clone: Other nucleotide sequences in the sample specify the same CDR3. The chain uses TRBV5-6 and TRBJ2-5; D remains unclear. The CDR3 is 11 amino acids. Germline CDR1 is SGHDT and CDR2 is YYEEEE. The V and J ends lost 5 bases and 2 bases respectively, with 4 bases between them. The CDR3 spells CASSLQETQYF. Here the CDR3 DNA reads TGTGCCAGCAGTTTACAAGAGACCCAGTACTTC.